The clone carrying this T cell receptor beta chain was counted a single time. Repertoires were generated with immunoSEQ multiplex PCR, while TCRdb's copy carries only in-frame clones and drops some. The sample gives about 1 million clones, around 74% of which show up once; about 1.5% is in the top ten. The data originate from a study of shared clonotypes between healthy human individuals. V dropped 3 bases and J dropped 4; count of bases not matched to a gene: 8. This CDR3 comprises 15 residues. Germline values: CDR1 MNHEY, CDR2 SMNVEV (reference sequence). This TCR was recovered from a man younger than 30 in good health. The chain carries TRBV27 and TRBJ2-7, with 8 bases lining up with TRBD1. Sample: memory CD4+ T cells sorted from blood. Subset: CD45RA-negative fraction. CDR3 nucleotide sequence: TGTGCCAGCAGTTTGGGTCAGGGGGCTGGGTACGAGCAGTACTTC. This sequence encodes CASSLGQGAGYEQYF.